The clone carrying this T cell receptor (beta chain) has a count of ten or more. There are 13 residues in the CDR3. Germline V gene sequence: CDR1 MDHEN, CDR2 SYDVKM. Trimming took off 3 bases at V and 9 bases at J, with 12 bases between the two ends. The source of the sample is a study of glioma-infiltrating T cells. Using RNA template, CDR3s of TCR alpha and beta were amplified with iRepertoire arm-PCR. In TCRdb, the multiplex PCR reads were re-called with MiXCR into one record per CDR3 protein. Of more than 350,000 distinct CDR3 sequences listed, approximately 42% are singletons. The chain has TRBV28 and TRBJ2-1; D is ambiguous. Input material: glioma tissue, nonneoplastic brain tissue, or PBMCs (not recorded which). The sequence came from a human donor with low-grade glioma or glioblastoma, undergoing nonglioma brain surgery, or in good health (not recorded which). The CDR3 region is CASSLRIDSEQFF. The CDR3 bases are TGTGCCAGCAGTTTGAGAATAGACTCTGAGCAGTTCTTC.